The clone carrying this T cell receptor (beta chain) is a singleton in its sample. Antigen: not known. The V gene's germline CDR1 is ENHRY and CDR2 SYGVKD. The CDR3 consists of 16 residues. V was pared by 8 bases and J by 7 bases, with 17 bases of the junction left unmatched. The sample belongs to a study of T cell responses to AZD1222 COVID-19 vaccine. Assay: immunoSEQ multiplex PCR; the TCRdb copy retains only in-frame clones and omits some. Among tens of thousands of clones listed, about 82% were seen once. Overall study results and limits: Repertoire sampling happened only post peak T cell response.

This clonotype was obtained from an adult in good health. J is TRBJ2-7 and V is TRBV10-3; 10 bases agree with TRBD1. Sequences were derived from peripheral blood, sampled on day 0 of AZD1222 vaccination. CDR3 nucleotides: TGTGCCATCGAGGGGTTTCGGACAGGGGGTACGGGGGAGCAGTACTTC. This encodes CAIEGFRTGGTGEQYF.